One sample yielded the 14 T cell receptor beta chains listed below, sequenced in a study of a mutant IDH1 vaccine in newly diagnosed glioma. Method: immunoSEQ multiplex PCR; TCRdb's copy keeps in-frame clones and lacks some. The repertoire holds about 92,000 clones, roughly 85% seen once, with roughly 6.8% in the top ten. Time point described: baseline, week 1 (first vaccination visit). Treatment indicated: pre-vaccination baseline after standard-of-care therapy. The starting material was PBMCs, obtained from a glioma patient treated with radiotherapy, temozolomide or both. Receptors were obtained from a woman in her fifties or sixties with glioma.

This clone appeared a few times. The genes are TRBV27 and TRBJ1-2, with D hard to call. The V end was cut by 3 bases, the J end by 0 bases, with 17 bases between. The V gene's germline CDR1 is MNHEY and CDR2 SMNVEV (reference sequence). CDR3 length: 17 residues. The CDR3 region has the DNA TGTGCCAGCAGTTTTATCTCGAGGGCCTCAGCTAACTATGGCTACACCTTC. It translates to CASSFISRASANYGYTF.

This sequence joins TRBV7-2 and TRBJ2-7; TRBD1 matches 12 bases. After removal of 5 bases from V and 4 bases from J, the junction contained 6 bases not matched to a gene. The CDR3 has 15 amino acids. CDR1 and CDR2 (germline): SGHTA, FQGNSA. The CDR3 nucleotides are TGTGCCAGCAGCCGACCGGGACAGGGGGCTTACGAGCAGTACTTC. This encodes CASSRPGQGAYEQYF.

The CDR3 protein is CASSPRPKTSYGYTF. The CDR3 bases are TGTGCCAGCAGCCCCCGACCCAAAACAAGCTATGGCTACACCTTC. The V call is TRBV9, the J call TRBJ1-2; D remains ambiguous. Trimming took 4 bases from V and 4 from J, leaving 17 bases between them. This CDR3 is 15 amino acids long. Germline V gene sequence: CDR1 SGDLS, CDR2 YYNGEE.

This clone was recorded once. This chain connects TRBV19 to TRBJ2-5; D is possibly TRBD1 or TRBD2 (5 bases each). This CDR3 has 14 residues. The V and J ends lost 3 bases and 5 bases respectively, with 13 bases between them. The germline V gene has CDR1 LNHDA and CDR2 SQIVND (reference sequence). CDR3 in DNA: TGTGCCAGTAGTATTCGGATTGAGGGGGAGACCCAGTACTTC. This sequence encodes CASSIRIEGETQYF.

This chain links TRBV19 with TRBJ1-2; D perhaps matches TRBD1 (5 bases). The germline V gene encodes CDR1 LNHDA and CDR2 SQIVND (reference sequence). Trimming pared 5 bases from V and 7 bases from J, leaving 11 bases between. CDR3 size: 12 residues. The CDR3 region is CASSSRDFGYTF. In DNA form, the CDR3 reads TGTGCCAGTAGTTCCCGGGACTTTGGCTACACCTTC.

This chain connects TRBV4-2 to TRBJ1-1; D is possibly TRBD1 (5 bases). Germline loops: CDR1 LGHNA, CDR2 YNFKEQ. Deletions cut 2 bases from V and 6 bases from J, with 13 bases between. This CDR3 is 14 amino acids long. The CDR3 is CASSQSGPGAEAFF. The CDR3, as DNA: TGTGCCAGCAGCCAATCGGGACCGGGGGCTGAAGCTTTCTTT.

V gene TRBV5-1 combines with J gene TRBJ2-2; possibly TRBD1 for D (7 bases). Looked up from germline, CDR1 is SGHRS and CDR2 is YFSETQ. This CDR3 is built from 15 residues. Trimming took off 9 bases at V and 4 bases at J, with 19 bases between the two ends. The CDR3 nucleotides are TGCGCCACCGCCGTGTCCCAGGGGGGCACCGGGGAGCTGTTTTTT. This encodes CATAVSQGGTGELFF.

This rearrangement joins TRBV10-3 to TRBJ1-2; 7 nucleotides align to TRBD1. Germline V gene sequence: CDR1 ENHRY, CDR2 SYGVKD. The trim removed 0 bases at V and 4 bases at J, leaving 8 bases unmatched. The CDR3 runs to 16 residues. The CDR3 reads CAISESRAGGTYGYTF. The CDR3 DNA is TGTGCCATCAGTGAGTCTCGGGCAGGGGGGACCTATGGCTACACCTTC.

The V call is TRBV6-4, the J call TRBJ2-7; D gene uncertain. The V and J ends lost 2 bases and 0 bases respectively, with 14 bases between them. The germline V gene has CDR1 MRHNA and CDR2 SNTAGT. This CDR3 has 16 amino acids. Here the CDR3 reads CASSDVKVLYSYEQYF. The CDR3 nucleotides are TGTGCCAGCAGTGACGTTAAAGTCTTATACTCCTACGAGCAGTACTTC.

The CDR3 region has the DNA TGCGCCAGCAGCCAAGTCAGGTCAGCGGGGGCTGTTGACGAGCAGTACTTC. Translation: CASSQVRSAGAVDEQYF. This chain uses TRBV4-1 with TRBJ2-7; the match to TRBD2 covers 8 bases. The CDR3 runs to 17 residues. Germline assignment: CDR1 MGHRA and CDR2 YSYEKL. V dropped 1 base and J dropped 5; count of bases not matched to a gene: 13.

CDR3 in amino acids: CASSLGSTGYSGYEQYF. CDR3 DNA: TGTGCCAGCAGCTTAGGATCGACAGGGTATAGTGGGTACGAGCAGTACTTC. The chain has TRBV7-8 and TRBJ2-7; 7 positions agree with TRBD1. This CDR3 is built from 17 residues. CDR1 is SGHVS and CDR2 is FQNEAQ in the germline V gene. The trim removed 1 base at V and 4 bases at J, leaving 13 bases unmatched. Variable domain in full (rest from reference TRBV7-8 and TRBJ2-7): GAGVSQSPRYKVAKRGQDVALRCDPISGHVSLFWYQQALGQGPEFLTYFQNEAQLDKSGLPSDRFFAERPEGSVSTLKIQRTQQEDSAVYLCASSLGSTGYSGYEQYFGPGTRLTVT.

Only one count was recorded for this clone. The chain is built from TRBV4-1 and TRBJ1-2; no reliable D call. Germline lookup yields CDR1 MGHRA and CDR2 YSYEKL. The V end lost 1 base, the J end lost 8 bases, and 5 bases lay between the germline ends. The CDR3 sequence is 11 residues long. CDR3 nucleotide sequence: TGCGCCAGCAGCCAAGTCGACGGCTACACCTTC. Translated: CASSQVDGYTF.

J is TRBJ1-2 and V is TRBV9; D gene ambiguous. CDR3 size: 13 residues. Trimming left V 2 bases short and J 4 bases short, with 9 bases between. CDR1 is SGDLS, CDR2 YYNGEE, per germline. The CDR3 DNA sequence: TGTGCCAGCAGCGTCCCAGGCGGCTATGGCTACACCTTC. Protein: CASSVPGGYGYTF.

The V call is TRBV7-2, the J call TRBJ2-1, with 7 nucleotides matching TRBD2. This CDR3 is built from 14 residues. Trimming at V came to 5 bases and at J to 9 bases, leaving 10 bases not matched to a gene. Germline CDR1 SGHTA, CDR2 FQGNSA. The CDR3 is CASSTSAAGVEQFF. CDR3 sequence (DNA): TGTGCCAGCAGCACATCGGCTGCGGGGGTTGAGCAGTTCTTC.